The 26 T cell receptor beta chains reported below all come from one sample, sequenced in a study of identical twins. A single record per CDR3 protein comes from TCRdb applying MiXCR to the 5' RACE reads. In the table there are under 900,000 distinct CDR3 sequences, about 12% of which are singletons. Another study also made use of these data, one on yellow fever vaccine responses in identical twins.

The sample consisted of PBMCs. The source is a woman aged 18 to 35 in good health.

This clonotype occurred a few times. For the CDR3, the DNA is TGTGCCAGCAGTGTCGACAGGGGAGCTAATGAAAAACTGTTTTTT. Its translation: CASSVDRGANEKLFF. This rearrangement joins TRBV6-4 to TRBJ1-4; TRBD1 aligns across 8 bases. This CDR3 has 15 residues. Germline CDR1 reads MRHNA; CDR2 reads SNTAGT. V shed 4 bases, J shed 3 bases, and the junction held 4 bases outside the gene matches.

The rearrangement joins TRBV18 to TRBJ2-5; 7 nucleotides align to TRBD1. Germline V gene lookup returns CDR1 KGHSH and CDR2 LQKENI. CDR3 length: 13 amino acids. The junction had 8 bases not matched to a gene; V was cut back by 6 bases and J by 7 bases. Here the CDR3 reads CASSTATGLTQYF. CDR3 sequence (DNA): TGTGCCAGCTCTACCGCGACAGGGCTGACCCAGTACTTC.

This sequence joins TRBV13 and TRBJ2-5, with 9 nucleotides matching TRBD2. CDR3 size: 16 residues. CDR1 and CDR2 (germline): PRHDT, FYEKMQ (reference sequence). The ends lost 4 bases at V and 3 bases at J; junction bases unmatched: 9. Here the CDR3 reads CASSSPIERGEETQYF. The CDR3 coding sequence is TGTGCCAGCAGCTCCCCTATCGAGCGGGGGGAAGAGACCCAGTACTTC.

This clonotype was observed at least ten times. This chain links TRBV7-2 with TRBJ1-1, with D unclear. The CDR3 has 13 amino acids. The V and J ends lost 11 bases and 4 bases respectively, with 17 bases between them. Germline V lookup: CDR1 SGHTA, CDR2 FQGNSA. CDR3 amino acids: CAERGLSVTEAFF. In DNA, the CDR3 is TGTGCCGAACGGGGTCTATCGGTCACTGAAGCTTTCTTT.

This clonotype turned up a few times. The gene calls are TRBV5-1 and TRBJ1-5, with 9 bases identical to TRBD1. Germline values: CDR1 SGHRS, CDR2 YFSETQ. The CDR3 runs to 15 residues. J was trimmed by 6 bases and V by 4 bases; bases with no gene match: 8. The CDR3 bases are TGCGCCAGCAGCCCCGCCGGGACAGGGTCTCAGCCCCAGCATTTT. Translated: CASSPAGTGSQPQHF.

This clonotype has just a few counts. The V gene is TRBV3-1, the J gene TRBJ2-1; perhaps D is TRBD1 or TRBD2 (6 bases each). Germline V gene sequence: CDR1 LGHDT, CDR2 YNNKEL (reference sequence). The V end was cut by 4 bases, the J end by 5 bases, with 12 bases between. The CDR3 extends over 14 amino acids. Here the CDR3 DNA reads TGTGCCAGCAGCCGGGCGGGGACAAACAATGAGCAGTTCTTC. As protein: CASSRAGTNNEQFF.

This clonotype turned up a few times. The chain joins TRBV20-1 to TRBJ2-4; D is undetermined. V lost 5 bases to trimming and J lost 2 bases, with 13 bases between them. This CDR3 has 14 residues. The germline CDR1 and CDR2 sequences are DFQATT and SNEGSKA (reference sequence). The CDR3 nucleotides are TGCAGTGCTCCCCCGACTCTGACCAAAAACATTCAGTACTTC. Protein product: CSAPPTLTKNIQYF.

This clonotype has just a few counts. The CDR3 nucleotides read TGTGCCAGCAGTGTCGTTCAAACTAGATACAATGAGCAGTTCTTC. Its protein is CASSVVQTRYNEQFF. The chain employs TRBV6-1 and TRBJ2-1; a weak D match, TRBD2 (5 bases). With 4 bases removed from V and 4 bases from J, the gap between germline ends came to 14 bases. The germline V gene encodes CDR1 MNHNS and CDR2 SASEGT. The CDR3 has 15 amino acids.

The rearrangement links TRBV19 to TRBJ2-3; TRBD2 aligns across 7 bases. With V trimmed by 7 bases and J by 3 bases, 10 bases remained unmatched. Germline V lookup: CDR1 LNHDA, CDR2 SQIVND (reference sequence). The length of the CDR3 is 15 residues. The CDR3 region is CASTALAAETDTQYF. The CDR3 DNA reads TGTGCCAGTACAGCCCTAGCGGCCGAGACAGATACGCAGTATTTT.

This chain links TRBV4-1 with TRBJ2-5; D may match TRBD1 or TRBD2 (5 bases each). This CDR3 is built from 16 residues. Germline assignment: CDR1 MGHRA and CDR2 YSYEKL. Trimming left V 1 base short and J 5 bases short, with 17 bases between. The CDR3 reads CASSQAWAGTSETQYF. The CDR3 DNA reads as TGCGCCAGCAGCCAAGCTTGGGCCGGGACCTCGGAGACCCAGTACTTC.

This clonotype has only a few counts. The CDR3 loop reads CASSLAHKDTQYF. The CDR3 region has the DNA TGCGCCAGCAGCTTGGCCCACAAGGATACGCAGTATTTT. The chain is built from TRBV5-1 and TRBJ2-3; D remains unclear. Germline CDR1 is SGHRS and CDR2 is YFSETQ. Trimming removed 0 bases from V and 6 bases from J, with 8 bases in between. CDR3 length: 13 amino acids.

This clonotype occurred a few times. The CDR3 DNA reads as TGCAGTGCTAGAGTACAGGGTAGGGGCACTGAAGCTTTCTTT. It encodes CSARVQGRGTEAFF. The chain joins TRBV20-1 to TRBJ1-1, with a possible D match to TRBD1 (6 bases). V lost 1 base and J 4 bases, leaving 13 bases between the germline ends. Germline V gene sequence: CDR1 DFQATT, CDR2 SNEGSKA (reference sequence). The CDR3 is 14 amino acids.

This clonotype was detected only a few times. J is TRBJ1-2 and V is TRBV12-3 or TRBV12-4, with D possibly TRBD1 on 5 matching bases. The CDR3 has 14 amino acids. With 7 bases removed from V and 4 bases from J, the gap between germline ends came to 16 bases. The CDR3 nucleotides are TGTGCCAGCACTTTCCAGGGCGGAACCTATGGCTACACCTTC. Its protein product is CASTFQGGTYGYTF.

The chain links TRBV5-1 to TRBJ2-1, with 9 bases aligning to TRBD2. The CDR3 length is 16 residues. The trim removed 2 bases at V and 7 bases at J, leaving 10 bases unmatched. Germline V gene data show CDR1 as SGHRS and CDR2 as YFSETQ. CDR3 in amino acids: CASSFTPGLAANEQFF. The CDR3 coding sequence is TGCGCCAGCAGCTTTACCCCGGGACTAGCAGCAAATGAGCAGTTCTTC. Filled out from reference TRBV5-1 and TRBJ2-1, the complete variable domain reads KAGVTQTPRYLIKTRGQQVTLSCSPISGHRSVSWYQQTPGQGLQFLFEYFSETQRNKGNFPGRFSGRQFSNSRSEMNVSTLELGDSALYLCASSFTPGLAANEQFFGPGTRLTVL.

J is TRBJ2-7 and V is TRBV28; 8 bases fit TRBD1. The CDR3 covers 11 residues. V trimming: 4 bases; J trimming: 9 bases; junction bases outside the gene matches: 2. Germline V gives CDR1 MDHEN, CDR2 SYDVKM. CDR3 DNA sequence: TGTGCCAGCAGTTCAGGGGGCTTGCAGTACTTC. Translated: CASSSGGLQYF.

The CDR3 coding sequence is TGTGCCAGCAGCCGTCGGACTAGCGCGACAGATACGCAGTATTTT. Its protein product is CASSRRTSATDTQYF. The rearrangement uses TRBV3-1 and TRBJ2-3; 9 bases align to TRBD2. V dropped 4 bases and J dropped 3; count of bases not matched to a gene: 5. From germline, CDR1 is LGHDT and CDR2 YNNKEL (reference sequence). The CDR3 runs to 15 residues.

The chain uses TRBV7-9 and TRBJ2-3, with D hard to call. Germline lookup yields CDR1 SEHNR and CDR2 FQNEAQ (reference sequence). CDR3 length equals 14 residues. Trimming removed 0 bases at V and 2 bases at J, with 6 bases between. The CDR3 region is CASSLARHTDTQYF. In DNA form, the CDR3 reads TGTGCCAGCAGCTTAGCGCGCCACACAGATACGCAGTATTTT.

J is TRBJ2-3 and V is TRBV7-9; the D is unclear. Germline CDR1 reads SEHNR; CDR2 reads FQNEAQ (reference sequence). V lost 1 base, J lost 2 bases, and 13 bases lay in between. The CDR3 sequence is 16 residues long. CDR3 coding DNA: TGTGCCAGCAGCTTAGGTAGCAGCTCCTTCACAGATACGCAGTATTTT. It is translated as CASSLGSSSFTDTQYF.

This clonotype was counted only a few times. The V and J genes are TRBV11-2 and TRBJ2-3; D gene uncertain. The V gene lost 1 base and the J gene lost 2 bases, with 10 bases spanning the gap. In germline, CDR1 is SGHAT, CDR2 FQNNGV. This CDR3 region has 15 residues. CDR3 sequence reads: CASSLGRKFTDTQYF. CDR3 nucleotide sequence: TGTGCCAGCAGCTTAGGACGGAAATTCACAGATACGCAGTATTTT.

The genes are TRBV9 and TRBJ2-6; D gene ambiguous. CDR3 length: 15 residues. The germline CDR1 and CDR2 sequences are SGDLS and YYNGEE. Trimming cost V 2 bases and J 0 bases, with 6 bases left between them. The CDR3 nucleotides are TGTGCCAGCAGCGTGTGGCCCTCTGGGGCCAACGTCCTGACTTTC. Protein sequence: CASSVWPSGANVLTF.

This clonotype has just a few counts. The gene calls are TRBV11-2 and TRBJ1-1, with TRBD1 identical over 7 bases. The CDR3 length is 12 residues. With 5 bases clipped from V and 11 bases from J, the junction kept 8 bases outside the gene matches. The germline V gene has CDR1 SGHAT and CDR2 FQNNGV. The CDR3 sequence is CASSPQGSGAFF. The CDR3 DNA sequence: TGTGCCAGCAGCCCACAGGGGTCCGGGGCTTTCTTT.

V is TRBV28 and J is TRBJ2-1; possible D gene TRBD1, 5 bases. The CDR3 covers 15 residues. Germline V gene sequence: CDR1 MDHEN, CDR2 SYDVKM. V dropped 3 bases and J dropped 6 bases, with 15 bases sitting between them. The CDR3 sequence is CASSLSVGPFNEQFF. The CDR3 DNA reads TGTGCCAGCAGTTTGTCTGTGGGGCCTTTCAATGAGCAGTTCTTC.

This clonotype came up a few times. V usage is TRBV6-1 and J usage is TRBJ2-5; D possibly corresponds to TRBD1 (6 bases). The CDR3 is 15 amino acids. V shed 2 bases and J shed 5 bases, with 15 bases lying between them. Germline CDR1 and CDR2: MNHNS and SASEGT. Written as DNA, the CDR3 is TGTGCCAGCAGTGAATACCAGGGGCTTTACGAGACCCAGTACTTC. The encoded protein is CASSEYQGLYETQYF.

This clonotype was seen at least ten times. The chain joins TRBV10-3 to TRBJ2-1; 10 positions match TRBD2. CDR1 ENHRY and CDR2 SYGVKD come from the germline V gene. The CDR3 consists of 15 residues. The V gene end was trimmed by 2 bases and the J gene end by 8 bases; junction bases not matched to a gene: 6. CDR3 in DNA: TGTGCCATCAGTGAGAGCGGGAGGGCATTTGATGAGCAGTTCTTC. This sequence encodes CAISESGRAFDEQFF.

V gene TRBV4-1 combines with J gene TRBJ2-7; D remains ambiguous. The CDR3 extends over 14 amino acids. Germline CDR1 is MGHRA and CDR2 is YSYEKL. V lost 1 base and J 2 bases, leaving 9 bases between the germline ends. The CDR3 DNA reads TGCGCCAGCAGCCAAGGGACGTCAGCCTACGAGCAGTACTTC. This codes for CASSQGTSAYEQYF.

This clonotype was counted between two and nine times. This chain connects TRBV12-3 or TRBV12-4 to TRBJ2-7; TRBD2 might be the D (6 bases). The CDR3 runs to 13 residues. CDR3 sequence (DNA): TGTGCCAGCAGTTTTCGGTTTTGGGACTCGCCAAACGTC. It is translated as CASSFRFWDSPNV.